What follows describes a single TCR beta chain. As originally analysed: Amplification of reference gene primers was used by the study to estimate nucleated cell counts. The data were produced by immunoSEQ multiplex PCR, yet TCRdb's version contains in-frame clones alone and is incomplete. The V and J calls and clone size are taken from that table; D and trimming were inferred from the DNA. The sample yields a few hundred thousand clones, roughly 90% seen once. This record belongs to a study of blood T cell repertoires in COVID-19. At the level of the study: Nucleic acid was either cDNA or gDNA, and it came from T cells, B-cell-depleted T cells, or PBMCs.

The CDR3 is 11 amino acids. The germline V and J ends were trimmed by 4 bases and 9 bases, with 10 bases remaining between them. Germline CDR1 SQVTM, CDR2 ANQGSEA. Sequenced input: peripheral blood. The sequence was collected from a man under 40 with acute or convalescent COVID-19. V is TRBV29-1 and J is TRBJ2-1; D call uncertain. The CDR3: CSVVVLGEQFF. CDR3 nucleotide sequence: TGCAGCGTTGTAGTTCTCGGTGAGCAGTTCTTC.